What follows are 21 T cell receptor beta chains derived from one specimen sequenced in a study of cytomegalovirus exposure and HLA in healthy donors. The PCR ran on 60 Vbeta and 13 Jbeta primers. TCRdb keeps only in-frame clones here, not all; method: immunoSEQ multiplex PCR. The table has roughly 140,000 clones, over 65% seen once; the top ten hold around 2.9%. Source material: PBMCs. The receptors stem from a female donor in good health and CMV-seronegative.

In this sample, this clone turned up a few times. The chain couples TRBV11-2 to TRBJ2-3, with 9 positions matching TRBD1. The CDR3 covers 16 residues. After removal of 5 bases from V and 6 bases from J, the junction contained 12 bases not matched to a gene. CDR1 SGHAT and CDR2 FQNNGV come from the germline V gene. CDR3 sequence (DNA): TGTGCCAGCAGCCCAGGGACAGGGCGCCATTGGGATACGCAGTATTTT. Protein sequence: CASSPGTGRHWDTQYF.

V and J are TRBV28 and TRBJ2-7, with a possible D match to TRBD1 (5 bases). The CDR3 extends over 17 amino acids. The germline CDR1 and CDR2 sequences are MDHEN and SYDVKM. The ends were cut back, 2 bases at V and 4 bases at J, with 21 bases in the middle. The CDR3 protein is CASSLLLTTETTYEQYF. CDR3 nucleotides: TGTGCCAGCAGTTTACTCCTTACGACAGAGACCACTTACGAGCAGTACTTC. Full variable domain (missing parts from reference TRBV28 and TRBJ2-7): DVKVTQSSRYLVKRTGEKVFLECVQDMDHENMFWYRQDPGLGLRLIYFSYDVKMKEKGDIPEGYSVSREKKERFSLILESASTNQTSMYLCASSLLLTTETTYEQYFGPGTRLTVT.

The rearrangement links TRBV18 to TRBJ2-5, with 7 bases lining up with TRBD1. The CDR3 has 15 amino acids. Germline CDR1 reads KGHSH; CDR2 reads LQKENI. Trimming removed 6 bases from V and 1 base from J; junction bases left unmatched: 8. The CDR3 protein is CASSPRAGGQETQYF. CDR3 in DNA: TGTGCCAGCTCCCCGCGGGCAGGGGGCCAAGAGACCCAGTACTTC.

Here the CDR3 DNA reads TGCGCCAGCAGCTTGGGGCTAGCGGGGGGCGTCACTCACTACAATGAGCAGTTCTTC. Translating it yields CASSLGLAGGVTHYNEQFF. The chain carries TRBV5-1 and TRBJ2-1; TRBD2 agrees at 11 bases. Germline CDR1 is SGHRS and CDR2 is YFSETQ. Germline trimming cut 0 bases from V and 3 bases from J; bases unmatched to any gene: 11. The CDR3 has 19 amino acids.

This clone was observed a single time. The chain carries TRBV5-4 and TRBJ2-2; 8 nucleotides match TRBD2. V was pared by 1 base and J by 4 bases, with 9 bases of the junction left unmatched. The CDR3 loop spans 17 amino acids. CDR1 SGHNT and CDR2 YYREEE come from the germline V gene (reference sequence). The CDR3 nucleotides are TGTGCCAGCAGCTTGAGGGCGGGGCTAGCGGGCACCGGGGAGCTGTTTTTT. Protein: CASSLRAGLAGTGELFF.

This chain joins TRBV7-2 and TRBJ1-1; D gene uncertain. The CDR3 covers 17 residues. Trimming took off 2 bases at V and 1 base at J, with 17 bases between the two ends. Germline V gene data show CDR1 as SGHTA and CDR2 as FQGNSA. In DNA form, the CDR3 reads TGTGCCAGCAGCTTAATCCCGTTGCGCGGCGGGAACACTGAAGCTTTCTTT. Amino acids: CASSLIPLRGGNTEAFF.

In DNA, the CDR3 is TGTGCCAGCAGCCCCCCGACTAGGAATGAGCAGTTCTTC. Its translation is CASSPPTRNEQFF. V is TRBV7-9 and J is TRBJ2-1; D may be TRBD2 (6 bases). V dropped 5 bases and J dropped 7 bases, with 12 bases sitting between them. In germline, CDR1 is SEHNR, CDR2 FQNEAQ (reference sequence). The CDR3 is 13 amino acids.

This CDR3 is CASRISADTQYF. The CDR3 DNA follows: TGCGCCAGCAGGATCAGCGCAGATACGCAGTATTTT. This chain joins TRBV5-1 and TRBJ2-3; D gene ambiguous. Germline assignment: CDR1 SGHRS and CDR2 YFSETQ. Trimming took 5 bases from V and 4 from J, leaving 8 bases between them. The CDR3 has 12 residues.

This chain connects TRBV5-1 to TRBJ2-5; 10 positions agree with TRBD2. This CDR3 region has 15 residues. Germline CDR1 SGHRS, CDR2 YFSETQ. With 3 bases clipped from V and 7 bases from J, the junction kept 9 bases outside the gene matches. CDR3 in DNA: TGCGCCAGCAGCTCCGAGCCCCTAGCGGGAGTGACCCAGTACTTC. It encodes CASSSEPLAGVTQYF.

The CDR3 here is CASRYRPSGIKTQYF. In nucleotides, the CDR3 is TGTGCCAGCCGGTACCGACCTAGCGGGATTAAGACCCAGTACTTC. The rearrangement links TRBV27 to TRBJ2-5, with TRBD2 identical over 9 bases. Germline CDR1 MNHEY, CDR2 SMNVEV (reference sequence). J lost 6 bases, V lost 8 bases, and 13 bases had no gene match. This CDR3 has 15 residues.

The chain couples TRBV5-1 to TRBJ2-7; D possibly corresponds to TRBD1 (6 bases). The CDR3 covers 13 residues. Germline values: CDR1 SGHRS, CDR2 YFSETQ. Trimming took 1 base from V and 3 from J, leaving 8 bases between them. In DNA form, the CDR3 reads TGCGCCAGCAGCTTGACAGGGATCTACGAGCAGTACTTC. Residues: CASSLTGIYEQYF.

In DNA, the CDR3 is TGTGCCAGCAGCCCCGACAGGGTCTATAATTCACCCCTCCACTTT. Translating gives CASSPDRVYNSPLHF. The rearrangement joins TRBV7-8 to TRBJ1-6, with TRBD1 matching over 7 bases. V was pared by 5 bases and J by 3 bases, with 4 bases of the junction left unmatched. Germline V lookup: CDR1 SGHVS, CDR2 FQNEAQ. CDR3 length: 15 amino acids.

The chain recombines TRBV5-1 with TRBJ2-5; the match to TRBD2 covers 13 bases. Trimming took 3 bases from V and 4 from J; bases not matched to a gene: 6. Germline lookup yields CDR1 SGHRS and CDR2 YFSETQ. The length of the CDR3 is 16 residues. The CDR3 DNA follows: TGCGCCAGCAGCTCGGGACTAGCGGGACTGGTAGAGACCCAGTACTTC. It specifies CASSSGLAGLVETQYF.

The chain is built from TRBV9 and TRBJ2-1; possibly TRBD2 for D (5 bases). Trimming pared 4 bases from V and 4 bases from J, leaving 12 bases between. CDR1 SGDLS and CDR2 YYNGEE come from the germline V gene. There are 14 residues in the CDR3. The CDR3 protein is CASSPRTLYNEQFF. The CDR3 DNA reads as TGTGCCAGCAGCCCCCGGACTCTGTACAATGAGCAGTTCTTC.

The chain links TRBV6-1 to TRBJ2-7; 8 positions agree with TRBD1. The CDR3 length is 14 residues. Germline V gene data show CDR1 as MNHNS and CDR2 as SASEGT. The trim removed 6 bases at V and 0 bases at J, leaving 4 bases unmatched. As DNA, the CDR3 is TGTGCCAGCAGGAGGACAGGGAACTCCTACGAGCAGTACTTC. Protein: CASRRTGNSYEQYF.

This chain links TRBV6-1 with TRBJ2-1; TRBD1 aligns across 7 bases. V lost 4 bases and J lost 5; bases outside the gene matches: 8. This CDR3 region has 15 residues. CDR1 is MNHNS, CDR2 SASEGT, per germline. CDR3 sequence: CASSGNLRGHNEQFF. DNA of the CDR3: TGTGCCAGCAGTGGTAACCTAAGGGGGCACAATGAGCAGTTCTTC.

This chain joins TRBV30 and TRBJ2-3; the match to TRBD2 covers 9 bases. Germline V lookup: CDR1 GTSNPN, CDR2 SVGIG (reference sequence). The J segment lost 5 bases and the V segment lost 4 bases, leaving 7 bases of the junction unmatched. CDR3 size: 14 residues. Here the CDR3 DNA reads TGTGCCTGGATAGGGCGGGGGGGCATAGATACGCAGTATTTT. This encodes CAWIGRGGIDTQYF. The entire variable domain, with the rest obtained from reference TRBV30 and TRBJ2-3, is as follows: SQTIHQWPATLVQPVGSPLSLECTVEGTSNPNLYWYRQAAGRGLQLLFYSVGIGQISSEVPQNLSASRPQDRQFILSSKKLLLSDSGFYLCAWIGRGGIDTQYFGPGTRLTVL.

This chain joins TRBV7-9 and TRBJ1-2; a weak D match, TRBD1 (6 bases). Germline lookup yields CDR1 SEHNR and CDR2 FQNEAQ (reference sequence). CDR3 size: 14 residues. The germline V and J ends were trimmed by 5 bases and 8 bases, with 18 bases remaining between them. CDR3 residues: CASSLGTPSSGYTF. The CDR3 DNA sequence: TGTGCCAGCAGCCTCGGGACACCTTCCTCAGGCTACACCTTC.

This chain connects TRBV5-1 to TRBJ2-2; TRBD1 agrees at 10 bases. The length of the CDR3 is 19 residues. Germline loops: CDR1 SGHRS, CDR2 YFSETQ. The ends lost 3 bases at V and 0 bases at J; junction bases unmatched: 11. The CDR3, as DNA: TGCGCCAGCAGCTACAGAGGACAGGGGGGTCTCCCGAACACCGGGGAGCTGTTTTTT. This gives the protein CASSYRGQGGLPNTGELFF.

The chain uses TRBV10-2 and TRBJ2-2; TRBD2 agrees at 11 bases. Trimming took 7 bases from V and 5 from J; bases not matched to a gene: 15. Looked up from germline, CDR1 is WSHSY and CDR2 is SAAADI. This CDR3 has 18 amino acids. The CDR3 spells CASIRILSGGDYTGELFF. The CDR3 nucleotides read TGCGCCAGCATCCGTATTCTTAGCGGGGGGGATTATACCGGGGAGCTGTTTTTT.

The chain combines TRBV7-9 with TRBJ2-5; D not resolved. The CDR3 totals 14 residues. Trimming stripped 1 base from V and 9 bases from J, with 15 bases between. The germline CDR1 and CDR2 sequences are SEHNR and FQNEAQ (reference sequence). The CDR3 nucleotides are TGTGCCAGCAGCTTAGGGAGTCTTCCTAACCCCCAGTACTTC. Protein product: CASSLGSLPNPQYF.